Presented here are 11 T cell receptor beta chains from one specimen sequenced in a study of T cells in Graves' hyperthyroidism and ophthalmopathy. TCR beta CDR3 sequences were amplified from RNA transcripts. Using the HTBI primer set, a first-round RT-PCR was run on the TCR CDR3. TCRdb ran MiXCR on the multiplex PCR reads and lists one entry per CDR3 protein. The sample shows roughly 650,000 distinct CDR3 sequences, approximately 16% of them seen only once. Sequenced input: blood. Receptor source: a woman aged 40-49 years with Graves' ophthalmopathy.

This chain connects TRBV12-3 or TRBV12-4 to TRBJ2-3, with a tentative D call TRBD1 (6 bases). Trimming shortened V by 5 bases and J by 2 bases, and 14 bases separated the two germline ends. The CDR3 length is 15 residues. This CDR3 reads CASSLWDTFTDTQYF. The CDR3 region has the DNA TGTGCCAGCAGTCTCTGGGACACCTTCACAGATACGCAGTATTTT.

This chain links TRBV4-1 with TRBJ1-5; TRBD1 is a possible D gene (5 bases). CDR3 length: 13 residues. Germline V CDR1 and CDR2: MGHRA, YSYEKL. Trimming removed 0 bases at V and 9 bases at J, with 9 bases between. In DNA, the CDR3 is TGCGCCAGCAGCCAAGATTGGGGCCCGCCCCAGCATTTT. Encoded protein: CASSQDWGPPQHF.

This clonotype was observed a handful of times. This chain joins TRBV18 and TRBJ1-4; maybe TRBD1 (5 bases). The CDR3 has 15 amino acids. The V gene lost 3 bases and the J gene lost 5 bases, with 13 bases spanning the gap. Per germline, CDR1 KGHSH and CDR2 LQKENI. CDR3 residues: CASSPSDGDNEKLFF. CDR3 sequence (DNA): TGTGCCAGCTCACCTTCCGACGGGGACAATGAAAAACTGTTTTTT.

This clonotype was recorded a few times. V usage is TRBV7-9 and J usage is TRBJ1-1; D gene ambiguous. Trimming left V 3 bases short and J 8 bases short, with 10 bases between. CDR1 is SEHNR, CDR2 FQNEAQ, per germline (reference sequence). The CDR3 loop spans 12 amino acids. The CDR3 bases are TGTGCCAGCAGCTTTTTCGGGCCGGAAGCTTTCTTT. This gives the protein CASSFFGPEAFF.

This chain connects TRBV6-1 to TRBJ2-3; tentative D call: TRBD1 (5 bases). This CDR3 is built from 16 residues. Per the germline V gene, CDR1 is MNHNS and CDR2 is SASEGT. V lost 0 bases and J lost 2, with 12 bases in between. The CDR3 loop reads CASSEARQGTTDTQYF. CDR3 bases: TGTGCCAGCAGTGAAGCGCGGCAGGGTACCACAGATACGCAGTATTTT.

The rearrangement uses TRBV11-3 and TRBJ1-1; D may be TRBD1 (5 bases). From germline, CDR1 is SGHNT and CDR2 YENEEA. The CDR3 has 17 amino acids. V lost 0 bases and J lost 3, with 17 bases in between. The CDR3 loop is CASSLDGGGEIYTEAFF. For the CDR3, the DNA is TGTGCCAGCAGCTTAGACGGGGGGGGGGAAATTTACACTGAAGCTTTCTTT.

This clonotype was seen more than once but under ten times. The chain carries TRBV9 and TRBJ1-1; D is perhaps TRBD1 (5 bases). Deletions cut 0 bases from V and 6 bases from J, with 15 bases between. This CDR3 contains 15 residues. CDR1 is SGDLS and CDR2 is YYNGEE in the germline V gene. CDR3 sequence (DNA): TGTGCCAGCAGCGTAGGGACATGGGACCGGGCTGAAGCTTTCTTT. It is translated as CASSVGTWDRAEAFF.

Many counts were recorded for this clonotype. The chain couples TRBV6-1 to TRBJ1-5; D not resolved. The CDR3 runs to 13 residues. Deletions cut 1 base from V and 3 bases from J, with 4 bases between. Germline CDR1 and CDR2: MNHNS and SASEGT. In DNA form, the CDR3 reads TGTGCCAGCAGTGAAGGGATCAATCAGCCCCAGCATTTT. Its translation is CASSEGINQPQHF.

The rearrangement uses TRBV20-1 and TRBJ2-7, with 7 bases identical to TRBD1. CDR1 is DFQATT, CDR2 SNEGSKA, per germline (reference sequence). This CDR3 spans 14 amino acids. Germline trimming cut 6 bases from V and 0 bases from J; bases unmatched to any gene: 8. CDR3 nucleotides: TGCAGTGCCCCAGATGACAGGGCCTCCTACGAGCAGTACTTC. It translates to CSAPDDRASYEQYF.

This clonotype was detected many times. This chain connects TRBV13 to TRBJ2-4; a possible D gene is TRBD1 (6 bases). The CDR3 length is 13 residues. V was shortened by 6 bases and J by 1 base, with 7 bases between the two germline ends. The V gene's germline CDR1 is PRHDT and CDR2 FYEKMQ (reference sequence). The CDR3 sequence is CASSGQAKNIQYF. In DNA, the CDR3 is TGTGCCAGCAGTGGACAGGCCAAAAACATTCAGTACTTC.

V usage is TRBV29-1 and J usage is TRBJ2-3; 8 bases match TRBD2. The CDR3 contains 14 residues. The germline gives CDR1 SQVTM, CDR2 ANQGSEA. Trimming cost V 4 bases and J 2 bases; bases outside gene matches: 5. The CDR3 reads CSVVGGDTTDTQYF. The CDR3, as DNA: TGCAGCGTTGTCGGGGGGGACACCACAGATACGCAGTATTTT.